These 29 T cell receptor beta chains came from one sample sequenced in a study of blood T cell repertoires in COVID-19 (TCRdb year 2020). Library creation used the immunoSEQ multiplex PCR assay. TCRdb obtained this table from immuneACCESS and retained in-frame rearrangements with V and J assigned. These tables miss some clones; where compared with another copy, unresolved V genes account for less than half of the shortfall, and the remainder is unexplained. The sample records more than 90,000 clones, roughly 82% of which are singletons. Clones ranked in the top ten supply more than 15% of the sample. The source material was peripheral blood. The receptors stem from a man aged 80 or over with acute or convalescent COVID-19.

The chain carries TRBV19 and TRBJ1-5, with D perhaps TRBD1 (5 bases). The CDR3 consists of 13 residues. Germline loops: CDR1 LNHDA, CDR2 SQIVND (reference sequence). V lost 11 bases and J lost 7, with 18 bases in between. The DNA of the CDR3 is TGTGCCGGGTCCCAGGGAAGAGGACAGCCCCAGCATTTT. The encoded protein is CAGSQGRGQPQHF.

V gene TRBV30 combines with J gene TRBJ1-5; a possible D gene is TRBD1 (5 bases). Between the trimmed V and J ends, which lost 4 bases and 0 bases, there was a span of 7 bases. Germline CDR1 reads GTSNPN; CDR2 reads SVGIG (reference sequence). This CDR3 region has 13 residues. This chain's CDR3 is CAWTGNSNQPQHF. The CDR3 DNA follows: TGTGCCTGGACAGGGAATAGCAATCAGCCCCAGCATTTT.

The chain links TRBV14 to TRBJ1-3; D gene unclear. Germline CDR1 is SGHDN and CDR2 is FVKESK. The length of the CDR3 is 13 residues. V was trimmed by 3 bases and J by 4 bases, leaving 7 bases between them. The DNA for the CDR3 is TGTGCCAGCAGCCAGAGCACGGGAAACACCATATATTTT. Amino acids: CASSQSTGNTIYF.

This sequence joins TRBV7-2 and TRBJ1-2; D is perhaps TRBD1 (5 bases). The V end was cut by 5 bases, the J end by 8 bases, with 21 bases between. CDR3 size: 15 residues. From germline, CDR1 is SGHTA and CDR2 FQGNSA. CDR3 sequence: CASSPGTPPARGYTF. CDR3 sequence (DNA): TGTGCCAGCAGCCCCGGGACTCCCCCGGCGAGAGGCTACACCTTC.

The table lists this clone with a few counts. The chain combines TRBV3-1 (or the pseudogene TRBV3-2) with TRBJ2-5, with 8 bases matching TRBD2. The CDR3 spans 13 residues. The J segment lost 5 bases and the V segment lost 6 bases, leaving 5 bases of the junction unmatched. The germline V gene has CDR1 LGHDT and CDR2 YNNKEL (reference sequence). The CDR3 reads CASSRGGIETQYF. DNA for the CDR3: TGTGCCAGCAGTCGGGGGGGCATTGAGACCCAGTACTTC.

This chain links TRBV20-1 with TRBJ2-7, with 11 bases that match TRBD2. Germline loops: CDR1 DFQATT, CDR2 SNEGSKA (reference sequence). CDR3 length: 19 amino acids. With V trimmed by 3 bases and J by 4 bases, 20 bases remained unmatched. The CDR3 DNA reads as TGCAGTGCTAGTAATTTTGGGGGGGAACTAGCGGGAGTTGTTTACGAGCAGTACTTC. It codes for CSASNFGGELAGVVYEQYF.

This chain links TRBV18 with TRBJ1-6, with TRBD1 as a possible D gene (6 bases). The CDR3 is made up of 14 amino acids. Per the germline V gene, CDR1 is KGHSH and CDR2 is LQKENI. The V end lost 2 bases, the J end lost 8 bases, and 10 bases lay between the germline ends. Here the CDR3 reads CASSPVRGYSPLHF. CDR3 DNA sequence: TGTGCCAGCTCACCAGTCAGGGGTTATTCACCCCTCCACTTT.

The chain employs TRBV2 and TRBJ1-1, with D perhaps matching TRBD1 (6 bases). Germline V gene sequence: CDR1 SNHLY, CDR2 FYNNEI. The V and J ends lost 4 bases and 4 bases respectively, with 10 bases between them. The CDR3 is 13 amino acids. The CDR3 coding sequence is TGTGCCAGCAGTGGGAGGGGGGGCACTGAAGCTTTCTTT. This codes for CASSGRGGTEAFF.

The chain recombines TRBV21-1 with TRBJ1-5; TRBD1 reflects the table's D call only, with no check against the DNA. TRBV21-1 is classified as a pseudogene. This CDR3 spans 18 amino acids. CDR3: CASSKDLPAGGNNQPQHF. The CDR3 DNA reads as TGTGCCAGCAGCAAAGATTTACCGGCAGGGGGGAACAATCAGCCCCAGCATTTT.

The table lists this clone with a few counts. V and J are TRBV5-1 and TRBJ1-3; 8 nucleotides agree with TRBD1. The CDR3 consists of 19 residues. J lost 0 bases, V lost 4 bases, and 15 bases had no gene match. Per the germline V gene, CDR1 is SGHRS and CDR2 is YFSETQ. CDR3 DNA sequence: TGCGCCAGCAGCCCCAGCGAGGGACAGGAACTTTTCTCTGGAAACACCATATATTTT. Protein product: CASSPSEGQELFSGNTIYF.

The V call is TRBV12-3 or TRBV12-4, the J call TRBJ1-1; D not certain. V was cut by 5 bases and J by 3 bases, with 10 bases left in between. The CDR3 runs to 13 residues. The CDR3 region has the DNA TGTGCCAGCAGTCTCCAGAGGGACACTGAAGCTTTCTTT. The encoded protein is CASSLQRDTEAFF.

J is TRBJ2-3 and V is TRBV24-1; 8 positions match TRBD2. The length of the CDR3 is 16 residues. CDR1 and CDR2 from the germline V gene are KGHDR and SFDVKD. Germline trimming cut 7 bases from V and 5 bases from J; bases unmatched to any gene: 13. This CDR3 reads CATSRGAAGVRDTQYF. The CDR3 DNA reads TGTGCCACCAGCCGGGGGGCAGCGGGAGTACGAGATACGCAGTATTTT.

This clone was detected once. This chain uses TRBV11-3 with TRBJ2-7; 8 bases line up with TRBD2. The germline CDR1 and CDR2 sequences are SGHNT and YENEEA. The junction had 1 base not matched to a gene; V was cut back by 1 base and J by 2 bases. The CDR3 spans 14 residues. CDR3 protein: CASSLARGAYEQYF. CDR3 coding DNA: TGTGCCAGCAGCTTAGCGCGGGGGGCCTACGAGCAGTACTTC.

The CDR3 nucleotides are TGTGCCAGCAGTTACGGGGGCGGGGGAGGAAATCAGCCCCAGCATTTT. It encodes CASSYGGGGGNQPQHF. The rearrangement uses TRBV6-2 or TRBV6-3 and TRBJ1-5, with a tentative D call TRBD1 (6 bases). The CDR3 length is 16 residues. The germline V gene encodes CDR1 MNHEY and CDR2 SVGEGT. Trimming removed 2 bases at V and 4 bases at J, with 15 bases between.

V usage is TRBV15 and J usage is TRBJ1-1; 7 bases map to TRBD1. Per the germline V gene, CDR1 is LNHNV and CDR2 is YYDKDF (reference sequence). This CDR3 has 14 residues. Unmatched junction bases numbered 14, after V lost 9 bases and J lost 7 bases. The CDR3 region has the DNA TGTGCCACTAGAACCCAGGGGGTGGCTTTTGAAGCTTTCTTT. Translated: CATRTQGVAFEAFF.

The sample holds one count of this clone. The rearrangement links TRBV5-8 to TRBJ1-1; a possible D gene is TRBD1 (6 bases). Germline V CDR1 and CDR2: SGHTS, YDEGEE. This CDR3 is 15 amino acids long. Trimming shortened V by 1 base and J by 4 bases, and 14 bases separated the two germline ends. CDR3 sequence (DNA): TGTGCCAGCAGCTTGTATCAGGGGTCGGGCACTGAAGCTTTCTTT. Encoded protein: CASSLYQGSGTEAFF.

The rearrangement joins TRBV6-2 or TRBV6-3 to TRBJ2-7; a weak D match, TRBD2 (5 bases). This CDR3 has 15 amino acids. Trimming took 2 bases from V and 3 from J, leaving 14 bases between them. The germline V gene encodes CDR1 MNHEY and CDR2 SVGEGT. CDR3 protein: CASSYPRGSVYEQYF. CDR3 DNA: TGTGCCAGCAGTTACCCCCGAGGGAGTGTCTACGAGCAGTACTTC.

This clone came up a few times. The chain links TRBV5-1 to TRBJ2-1; TRBD2 agrees at 10 bases. V gave up 5 bases and J gave up 4 bases; unmatched junction bases: 12. This CDR3 is built from 17 residues. CDR1 is SGHRS and CDR2 is YFSETQ in the germline V gene. Written as DNA, the CDR3 is TGCGCCAGCAGAGCGGTGGCTAGCGGGAGCGGGTACAATGAGCAGTTCTTC. Its translation: CASRAVASGSGYNEQFF.

The chain combines TRBV3-1 (or the pseudogene TRBV3-2) with TRBJ2-1; D is unclear. From germline, CDR1 is LGHDT and CDR2 YNNKEL (reference sequence). CDR3 length equals 16 residues. V shed 0 bases and J shed 0 bases, with 9 bases lying between them. The CDR3 region is CASSQDPSVSYNEQFF. As DNA, the CDR3 is TGTGCCAGCAGCCAAGATCCCAGCGTCTCCTACAATGAGCAGTTCTTC.

Note on this clone: One end of the junction varies from germline; a read error may be responsible. V gene TRBV30 combines with J gene TRBJ2-7; D uncertain. Germline CDR1 reads GTSNPN; CDR2 reads SVGIG (reference sequence). The length of the CDR3 is 12 residues. The CDR3 DNA reads TGTGCCTGGAGTCCACTCCTTCAACCGCGTAACTTC. Its translation is CAWSPLLQPRNF.

The rearrangement uses TRBV19 and TRBJ2-3, with a possible D match to TRBD2 (6 bases). CDR3 length: 12 amino acids. Between the trimmed V and J ends, which lost 6 bases and 4 bases, there was a span of 8 bases. Germline V gene sequence: CDR1 LNHDA, CDR2 SQIVND (reference sequence). For the CDR3, the DNA is TGTGCCAGTAGGGCTAGCGCAGATACGCAGTATTTT. Protein: CASRASADTQYF.

The chain uses TRBV7-2 and TRBJ1-3; D is uncertain. Germline V gene sequence: CDR1 SGHTA, CDR2 FQGNSA. CDR3 length: 17 amino acids. Trimming took off 0 bases at V and 0 bases at J, with 12 bases between the two ends. The CDR3 bases are TGTGCCAGCAGCTTAGCGGGGAGAAGCGTCTCTGGAAACACCATATATTTT. Protein: CASSLAGRSVSGNTIYF.

J is TRBJ2-1 and V is TRBV9; D ambiguous. Trimming removed 2 bases from V and 6 bases from J, with 18 bases in between. There are 16 residues in the CDR3. The V gene's germline CDR1 is SGDLS and CDR2 YYNGEE. CDR3 sequence (DNA): TGTGCCAGCAGCGTTACAGTGACCTCCCCTGGCAATGAGCAGTTCTTC. Protein product: CASSVTVTSPGNEQFF. The whole variable domain, remainder taken from reference TRBV9 and TRBJ2-1, is DSGVTQTPKHLITATGQRVTLRCSPRSGDLSVYWYQQSLDQGLQFLIQYYNGEERAKGNILERFSAQQFPDLHSELNLSSLELGDSALYFCASSVTVTSPGNEQFFGPGTRLTVL.

V is TRBV5-4 and J is TRBJ2-7; 7 bases match TRBD1. V shed 5 bases, J shed 0 bases, and the junction held 11 bases outside the gene matches. CDR1 is SGHNT, CDR2 YYREEE, per germline (reference sequence). The CDR3 runs 16 residues. The CDR3 loop reads CASRKVGTASSYEQYF. The CDR3 nucleotides read TGTGCCAGCAGGAAGGTAGGGACAGCCAGCTCCTACGAGCAGTACTTC.

The rearrangement links TRBV29-1 to TRBJ2-1, with 9 bases identical to TRBD2. Per the germline V gene, CDR1 is SQVTM and CDR2 is ANQGSEA. The trim removed 4 bases at V and 8 bases at J, leaving 18 bases unmatched. The length of the CDR3 is 17 residues. The CDR3 protein is CSVVRYLSGSVLDEQFF. CDR3 DNA sequence: TGCAGCGTTGTCCGCTATCTTAGCGGGAGCGTCTTAGATGAGCAGTTCTTC.

DNA for the CDR3: TGCAGCGTTGAAGGCGGGGGGTACGAGCAGTACTTC. It specifies CSVEGGGYEQYF. The chain is built from TRBV29-1 and TRBJ2-7, with 8 positions matching TRBD2. J gave up 4 bases and V 1 base, and 0 bases lay outside the gene matches. This CDR3 has 12 residues. Germline assignment: CDR1 SQVTM and CDR2 ANQGSEA.

As to this clone: The junction departs from the called germline gene at one end, perhaps through a read error. This chain links TRBV6-1 with TRBJ1-6, with D perhaps TRBD1 (5 bases). CDR1 is MNHNS and CDR2 is SASEGT in the germline V gene. The CDR3 totals 15 residues. The CDR3 sequence: CASSEGPAGSSSPRF. The CDR3 bases are TGTGCCAGCAGTGAAGGGCCGGCAGGGTCTTCGTCCCCCCGTTTT.

The chain has TRBV6-1 and TRBJ2-5, with 15 positions matching TRBD2. The CDR3 runs 17 residues. V lost 4 bases and J lost 4; bases outside the gene matches: 7. Germline V gene lookup returns CDR1 MNHNS and CDR2 SASEGT. The CDR3 DNA sequence: TGTGCCAGCAGTGCCGGACTAGCGGGAGGGCCAGGAGAGACCCAGTACTTC. Encoded protein: CASSAGLAGGPGETQYF.

V and J are TRBV5-1 and TRBJ2-2, with TRBD1 matching 7 bases. The V gene end was trimmed by 3 bases and the J gene end by 0 bases; junction bases not matched to a gene: 2. Germline V gives CDR1 SGHRS, CDR2 YFSETQ. CDR3 length equals 15 residues. Here the CDR3 reads CASSSTGTNTGELFF. CDR3 nucleotide sequence: TGCGCCAGCAGCTCGACAGGGACGAACACCGGGGAGCTGTTTTTT.